This T cell receptor (beta chain) emerged from a study of molecular identifiers for immune sequencing clone quantification (dated by TCRdb to 2016 to 2019). Describing the broader study: In a replicate experiment, RNA from around 20,000 or 100,000 naive CD8 T cells was split into five aliquots, four of which were sequenced. This methods study benchmarked molecular-identifier clustering-based TCR repertoire sequencing (MIDCIRS) and TCR RNA copy counting, using CD8 T cells to do so. On the study overall, not on this receptor specifically: In CMV-specific effector cells, clones with more than 20 RNA copies contained over 99% of molecules, whereas in naive cells such clones contained under 1% of molecules. Modeling indicated around 3.2 TCR RNA copies recovered per cell, compared with around 9.8 by digital PCR, which implies a capture efficiency of about 31%. Spiked-in Jurkat TCR RNA (roughly 10 copies' worth), which is not part of the donor repertoire, was contained in the naive libraries. Spiked-in Jurkat TCR RNA equivalent to a single cell was reported to be detectable even among 750,000 to 1,000,000 naive CD8 T cells. Identical TCR molecules sharing a barcode could cause highly expanded clone sizes to be underestimated. When barcode sub-clustering was not used, chimeric consensus sequences inflated TCR diversity, with chimeras reaching as high as 47%.

Libraries of naive CD8 T cells were built from approximately 22,000 to 940,000 sorted cells, with 10%, 30% or 50% of the purified RNA used. Naive CD8 T cells, defined as CD8+CD4-CCR7+CD45RA+, were FACS-sorted into RLT Plus buffer on a BD FACSAria II. Around 11 TCR copies' worth of Jurkat RNA were spiked into about 19,000-1,000,000 naive CD8 T cell samples to test detection sensitivity. Enrichment of CD8 T cells was done with RosetteSep CD8+ T Cell Enrichment Cocktail plus Ficoll-Paque, and ACK red cell lysis came afterward. The CDR1 and CDR2 encoded by the germline V gene (reference sequence) are SGHNT and YYREEE. The CDR3 spans 14 amino acids, including both terminal residues. Just CDR3 DNA is preserved here, 42 bases in frame from base 1. Deletion took 0 bases off V and 9 bases off J, with a span of 13 bases between the germline ends. Turning to this clonotype: Its antigen remains unidentified. Given a much more abundant clone one base away, this may be a read error. The final CDR3 position lacks the conserved phenylalanine or tryptophan, pointing to a likely read error.

Library preparation used PCR. Sequencing took place on a NextSeq 500. Bulk TCR libraries were made following a previously described method, with the TCR primers given in Table S5. Total RNA was purified with the Qiagen AllPrep DNA/RNA kit. Before analysis, reads from multiple sequencing runs of the same library were pooled. The study's own analysis went as follows. Reads were retained only if the reads had an exact TCR constant sequence, and the retained reads were trimmed to 150 nt and grouped according to their 12-nt molecular barcodes. Reads in each barcode group were sub-clustered using a 15% Levenshtein threshold, and a quality-weighted consensus sequence was built for each RNA molecule. Non-functional sequences were filtered out, along with any lower-count sequence sitting one edit away from another sequence. Barcode sub-clusters with fewer than 20% of the maximum read count were removed, based on fitting two negative binomial distributions. TCRdb passed the public sequencing reads through fastp at Q25 and MiXCR, retaining productive beta sequences. CDR3 protein sequences are deduplicated, and each keeps its most common genes and DNA. TCRdb's processing, not the authors', yielded these V and J calls. The sample profile shows 97,000 or so distinct CDR3 sequences; about 35% of them were found once. About a tenth of the sample lies in the top ten.

Input material: naive CD8+ T cells from blood, with Jurkat cell RNA spiked in. Sample cell subset or site, as interpreted from the label and publication: FACS-sorted CD8+CD4-CCR7+CD45RA+ naive T cells. This TCR derives from a human donor in good health. Some libraries in this study had Jurkat cell RNA spiked in. This chain joins TRBV5-4 to TRBJ2-1; the D segment cannot be called with confidence. The CDR3 region reads CASSLETDMFEQFV. The sequenced DNA: TGTGCCAGCAGCTTGGAGACTGACATGTTTGAGCAGTTCGTC.